Listed below are T cell receptor beta chains from one sample, sequenced in a study of blood T cell repertoires in COVID-19. Libraries were prepared by immunoSEQ multiplex PCR; TCRdb keeps only in-frame clonotypes and omits some of them. The sample contains about 250,000 clones, roughly 82% of which appear only once. Material: peripheral blood. The receptor set was obtained from a woman of 80 years or more with COVID-19, enrolled during active disease. CDR3s include the opening cysteine and the closing phenylalanine or tryptophan. D genes are given only for firm matches. The size field is filled for only some rows; it gives once, few, many or a size class.

-,TRBJ1-6,TRBV27,17,TRBD1,CASSLGQGGSLISPLHF,TGTGCCAGCAGTCTGGGACAGGGGGGGTCTTTGATTTCACCCCTCCACTTT
-,TRBJ2-6,TRBV19,17,-,CASSIGSRSSGANVLTF,TGTGCCAGTAGTATAGGAAGCCGGTCCTCTGGGGCCAACGTCCTGACTTTC
few,TRBJ1-5,TRBV30,14,-,CAWSVGGNNQPQHF,TGTGCCTGGAGTGTAGGAGGGAATAATCAGCCCCAGCATTTT
-,TRBJ1-1,TRBV29-1,11,-,CGLSEGLGAFF,TGCGGACTCTCGGAGGGGCTCGGTGCTTTCTTT
-,TRBJ2-1,TRBV5-1,16,TRBD2,CASSTVAGTSYNEQFF,TGCGCCAGCAGCACCGTAGCGGGGACGTCCTACAATGAGCAGTTCTTC
-,TRBJ2-1,TRBV7-9,17,TRBD2,CASSLAIQAGGYNEQFF,TGTGCCAGCAGCTTAGCCATCCAAGCGGGGGGCTACAATGAGCAGTTCTTC
-,TRBJ2-1,TRBV6-4,18,TRBD1,CASSRPNHRGRSRNEQFF,TGTGCCAGCAGCCGGCCAAACCACAGGGGGCGAAGTCGCAATGAGCAGTTCTTC
-,TRBJ2-1,TRBV10-3,15,TRBD2,CAISEGGGAFDEQFF,TGTGCCATCAGTGAAGGCGGGGGGGCTTTCGATGAGCAGTTCTTC
few,TRBJ1-6,TRBV6-2/TRBV6-3,16,TRBD1,CASSYRGRGPNSPLHF,TGTGCCAGCAGTTACAGGGGAAGGGGGCCGAATTCACCCCTCCACTTT
-,TRBJ2-1,TRBV19,14,TRBD1,CASRVTGPYNEQFF,TGTGCCAGTAGGGTGACAGGGCCCTACAATGAGCAGTTCTTC
-,TRBJ1-4,TRBV5-1,14,TRBD1,CASSKGQVAEKLFF,TGCGCCAGCAGCAAAGGACAGGTCGCCGAAAAACTGTTTTTT
-,TRBJ1-4,TRBV10-1,13,-,CASSVFSTQKLFF,TGCGCCAGCAGTGTTTTCTCTACCCAAAAACTGTTTTTT
many,TRBJ1-2,TRBV10-1,15,-,CASSARAGPLGGYTF,TGCGCCAGCAGTGCGAGGGCAGGCCCCTTGGGTGGCTACACCTTC
-,TRBJ1-3,TRBV7-8,16,-,CASSLSEQGYRNTIYF,TGTGCCAGCAGCTTGTCAGAACAGGGTTATCGAAACACCATATATTTT
-,TRBJ1-2,TRBV6-2/TRBV6-3,16,-,CASSYSDGSWVYGYTF,TGTGCCAGCAGTTACTCGGATGGGAGCTGGGTGTATGGCTACACCTTC
-,TRBJ1-1,TRBV20-1,12,-,CSASSGATEAFF,TGCAGTGCTAGTAGTGGGGCCACTGAAGCTTTCTTT
-,TRBJ1-5,TRBV27,16,TRBD1,CASGRTGSFINQPQHF,TGTGCCAGCGGGAGGACAGGGTCCTTCATAAATCAGCCCCAGCATTTT
-,TRBJ1-2,TRBV28,15,-,CASRFTDRFGGGYTF,TGTGCCAGCAGGTTCACTGACAGATTCGGGGGAGGCTACACCTTC
-,TRBJ1-2,TRBV19,16,-,CASSTGLMVGVYGYTF,TGTGCCAGTAGTACGGGACTGATGGTCGGGGTCTATGGCTACACCTTC
-,TRBJ2-1,TRBV12-3/TRBV12-4,13,-,CVTSTAGRDEQFF,TGTGTAACCTCCACTGCGGGGCGAGATGAGCAGTTCTTC
few,TRBJ2-3,TRBV3-1/TRBV3-2,14,TRBD2,CASTLTSGTDTQYF,TGTGCCAGCACCCTGACTAGCGGCACAGATACGCAGTATTTT
-,TRBJ2-7,TRBV29-1,15,TRBD2,CSVEILAGGVYEQYF,TGCAGCGTTGAGATACTAGCGGGGGGTGTGTACGAGCAGTACTTC
-,TRBJ1-2,TRBV19,12,-,CASSQGTRPSGF,TGTGCCAGTAGTCAGGGGACAAGGCCCAGCGGCTTC
-,TRBJ1-6,TRBV7-7,15,-,CASSLDLRGNSPLHF,TGTGCTAGCAGCTTAGACCTACGGGGTAATTCACCCCTCCACTTT
-,TRBJ1-1,TRBV28,14,-,CASSYGGLSTEAFF,TGTGCCAGCAGCTATGGGGGCTTGAGCACTGAAGCTTTCTTT
-,TRBJ2-2,TRBV30,14,-,CAWRLVGNTGELFF,TGTGCCTGGAGGTTGGTGGGCAACACCGGGGAGCTGTTTTTT